The 10 T cell receptor beta chains given below trace back to one sample, sequenced in a study of shared clonotypes between healthy human individuals. Measured with immunoSEQ multiplex PCR; TCRdb has only the in-frame clones, and not every one. The sample has approximately 1.4 million clones, roughly 98% seen once; the top ten hold about 0.45%. Sequencing input: naive CD4+ T cells sorted from blood. The subset is: CD45RA+ positively selected. All receptors come from a man aged 25-45 years in good health.

This chain joins TRBV10-1 and TRBJ2-1; no clear D gene. CDR1 WNHNN and CDR2 SYGVQD come from the germline V gene (reference sequence). V lost 0 bases and J lost 10, with 19 bases in between. CDR3 length: 16 residues. CDR3 nucleotide sequence: TGCGCCAGCAGTGAGTCAAATCGGAGATCGACTGGGGAGCAGTTCTTC. Translation: CASSESNRRSTGEQFF.

This chain connects TRBV18 to TRBJ2-2; perhaps TRBD1 as D (5 bases). Trimming removed 3 bases at V and 8 bases at J, with 13 bases between. This CDR3 comprises 14 residues. The V gene's germline CDR1 is KGHSH and CDR2 LQKENI. The CDR3 sequence: CASSPRTQGGELFF. DNA for the CDR3: TGTGCCAGCTCACCGAGGACGCAGGGAGGGGAGCTGTTTTTT.

The chain uses TRBV2 and TRBJ1-1; D not resolved. The V end lost 9 bases, the J end lost 3 bases, and 17 bases lay between the germline ends. CDR3 length: 14 amino acids. The V gene's germline CDR1 is SNHLY and CDR2 FYNNEI. CDR3 coding DNA: TGTGCCAGTCGCTACCGATTACGGGACACTGAAGCTTTCTTT. Its translation: CASRYRLRDTEAFF.

The chain has TRBV6-5 and TRBJ2-1; TRBD2 matches 13 bases. This CDR3 comprises 15 residues. Trimming cost V 6 bases and J 8 bases; bases outside gene matches: 7. Germline V CDR1 and CDR2: MNHEY, SVGAGI. This chain's CDR3 is CASRWTSGSLDEQFF. CDR3 in DNA: TGTGCCAGCAGATGGACTAGCGGGAGTTTAGATGAGCAGTTCTTC.

The V and J genes are TRBV7-2 and TRBJ2-7; D is unclear. Germline CDR1 and CDR2: SGHTA and FQGNSA. Trimming took off 0 bases at V and 4 bases at J, with 7 bases between the two ends. The CDR3 runs to 13 residues. The CDR3 bases are TGTGCCAGCAGCTTAGCAAGGCAGTACGAGCAGTACTTC. This gives the protein CASSLARQYEQYF.

The V gene is TRBV28, the J gene TRBJ2-7; weak D call: TRBD2 (6 bases). Germline V gene lookup returns CDR1 MDHEN and CDR2 SYDVKM. V lost 0 bases and J 7 bases, leaving 16 bases between the germline ends. The CDR3 length is 15 residues. CDR3 amino acids: CASSLWSQLAQEQYF. CDR3 bases: TGTGCCAGCAGTTTATGGAGTCAACTAGCACAAGAGCAGTACTTC. The whole variable domain, remainder taken from reference TRBV28 and TRBJ2-7, is DVKVTQSSRYLVKRTGEKVFLECVQDMDHENMFWYRQDPGLGLRLIYFSYDVKMKEKGDIPEGYSVSREKKERFSLILESASTNQTSMYLCASSLWSQLAQEQYFGPGTRLTVT.

The chain couples TRBV2 to TRBJ2-3; tentative D call: TRBD2 (5 bases). The CDR3 sequence is 14 residues long. Looked up from germline, CDR1 is SNHLY and CDR2 is FYNNEI. V lost 6 bases, J lost 3 bases, and 13 bases lay in between. The CDR3 region is CASREGVGTDTQYF. The CDR3 DNA reads TGTGCCAGCAGAGAGGGAGTGGGGACAGATACGCAGTATTTT.

This clone occurred once. Other DNA sequences of this sample code for an identical CDR3. The chain carries TRBV5-4 and TRBJ2-3, with TRBD1 identical over 7 bases. The length of the CDR3 is 15 residues. V dropped 4 bases and J dropped 0; count of bases not matched to a gene: 5. Germline values: CDR1 SGHNT, CDR2 YYREEE (reference sequence). The CDR3 coding sequence is TGTGCCAGCAGCCTCGACAGGGTTAGCACAGATACGCAGTATTTT. This encodes CASSLDRVSTDTQYF.

V and J are TRBV18 and TRBJ1-5; perhaps TRBD1 as D (5 bases). V was pared by 2 bases and J by 5 bases, with 16 bases between. CDR1 is KGHSH and CDR2 is LQKENI in the germline V gene. CDR3 length: 16 residues. The CDR3 is CASSPISGRGDQPQHF. As DNA, the CDR3 is TGTGCCAGCTCACCAATTTCGGGGCGCGGAGATCAGCCCCAGCATTTT.

The chain is built from TRBV7-8 and TRBJ1-5; possibly TRBD1 for D (6 bases). The CDR3 is made up of 13 amino acids. V was clipped by 6 bases and J by 7 bases, with 13 bases between them. Looked up from germline, CDR1 is SGHVS and CDR2 is FQNEAQ. CDR3 sequence (DNA): TGTGCCAGCAGTAAGACGGGGGGCCAGCCCCAGCATTTT. Amino acids: CASSKTGGQPQHF.